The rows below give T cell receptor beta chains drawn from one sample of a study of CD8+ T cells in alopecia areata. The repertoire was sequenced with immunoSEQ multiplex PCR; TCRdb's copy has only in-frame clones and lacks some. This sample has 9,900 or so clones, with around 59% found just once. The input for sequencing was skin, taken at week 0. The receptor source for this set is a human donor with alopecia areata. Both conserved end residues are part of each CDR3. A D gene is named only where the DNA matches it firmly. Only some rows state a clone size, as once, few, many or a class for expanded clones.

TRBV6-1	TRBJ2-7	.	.	TGTGCCAGCAGCCCGAGCAACTACGAGCAGTACTTC	CASSPSNYEQYF
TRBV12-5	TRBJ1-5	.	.	TGTGCTAGTGGTTTGGAAAGACAGCAGCCCCAGCATTTT	CASGLERQQPQHF
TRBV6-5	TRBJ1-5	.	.	TGTGCCAGCAGCCAAAGGGGGGGCAATCAGCCCCAGCATTTT	CASSQRGGNQPQHF
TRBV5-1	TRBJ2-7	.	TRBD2	TGCGCCGGCAGCCTAACACTAGCGGGCGCCCCGCACGAGCAGTACTTC	CAGSLTLAGAPHEQYF
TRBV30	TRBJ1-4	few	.	TGTGCCTGGAGTGGGGGAACTAATGAAAAACTGTTTTTT	CAWSGGTNEKLFF
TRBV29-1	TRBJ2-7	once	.	TGCAGCGTCGTGTATATTGAGGGGCAGTGGAGCTCCTACGAGCAGTACTTC	CSVVYIEGQWSSYEQYF
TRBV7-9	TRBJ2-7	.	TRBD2	TGTGCCAGCAGCTTAGGCGGGAGTCCCGAGCAGTACTTC	CASSLGGSPEQYF
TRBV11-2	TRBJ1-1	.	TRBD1	TGTGCCAGCAGCTTGGCAGGGGGGGCCACTGAAGCTTTCTTT	CASSLAGGATEAFF
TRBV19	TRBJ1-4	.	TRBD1	TGTGCCAGTACCGCCCAACAGGGGAAGGGTGAAAAACTGTTTTTT	CASTAQQGKGEKLFF
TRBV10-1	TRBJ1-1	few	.	TGCGCCAGCAGTGAGGCACGGGGGCGCAGCGCTGAAGCTTTCTTT	CASSEARGRSAEAFF
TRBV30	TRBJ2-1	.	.	TGTGCCTGGTCTCCACTTGGGGGAACGAACAATGAGCAGTTCTTC	CAWSPLGGTNNEQFF
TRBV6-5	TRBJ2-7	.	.	TGTGCCAGCACCAAAAGGAGGGACCTCTACGAGCAGTACTTC	CASTKRRDLYEQYF
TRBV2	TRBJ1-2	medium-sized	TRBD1	TGTGCCAGCAGTTCAGACAGGGTGGACTATGGCTACACCTTC	CASSSDRVDYGYTF
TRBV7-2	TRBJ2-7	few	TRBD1	TGTGCCAGCAGCTTAGGGGGTACACAGGGGGCGTTCGAGCAGTACTTC	CASSLGGTQGAFEQYF
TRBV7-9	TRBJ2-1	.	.	TGTGCCAGCAGCTTAGCGGATGGGGGGATCAATGAGCAGTTCTTC	CASSLADGGINEQFF
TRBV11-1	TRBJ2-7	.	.	TGTGCCAGCAGCTTAGGGGACATTTATTCTATCGAGCAGTACTTC	CASSLGDIYSIEQYF
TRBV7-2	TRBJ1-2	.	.	TGTGCCAGCAGACCGAGTGGATCCAACTATGGCTACACCTTC	CASRPSGSNYGYTF
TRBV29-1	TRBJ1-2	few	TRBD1	TGCAGCACCTACGGGACAGTAGGGGCTATCGGCTATGGCTACACCTTC	CSTYGTVGAIGYGYTF
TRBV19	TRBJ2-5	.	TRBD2	TGTGCCAGTAGTCCCGGGACTAGCGGGAGGGCCCGGGAGACCCAGTACTTC	CASSPGTSGRARETQYF
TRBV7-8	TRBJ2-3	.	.	TGTGCCAGCAGCTTAGGGCGGGTATTTCCAGATACGCAGTATTTT	CASSLGRVFPDTQYF
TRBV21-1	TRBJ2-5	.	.	TGTGCCAGCAGCAAATTGGACGGCCAGGAGACCCAGTACTTC	CASSKLDGQETQYF
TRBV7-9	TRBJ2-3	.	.	TGTGCCAGCAGCCCTGTGCCTAGCGCGAGCACAGATACGCAGTATTTT	CASSPVPSASTDTQYF
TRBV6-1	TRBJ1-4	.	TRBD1	TGTGCCAGCAGTGAAGGGACAGGGGGCGCAACTAATGAAAAACTGTTTTTT	CASSEGTGGATNEKLFF
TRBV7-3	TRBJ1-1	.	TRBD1	TGTGCCAGCAGCTTATCAGGGGGAGGTGGTTCGTGGGCTGAAGCTTTCTTT	CASSLSGGGGSWAEAFF
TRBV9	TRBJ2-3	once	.	TGTGCCAGCAGCGCCGAAGACCAGGGTACGCAGTATTTT	CASSAEDQGTQYF
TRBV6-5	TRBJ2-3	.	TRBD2	TGTGCCAGCAGCCAGACTAGCGGGGGGTCGGATACGCAGTATTTT	CASSQTSGGSDTQYF
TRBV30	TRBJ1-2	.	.	TGTGCCTGGAGTGTACGGGGGCGGGGCAGGGACTATGGCTACACCTTC	CAWSVRGRGRDYGYTF
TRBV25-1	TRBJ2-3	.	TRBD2	TGTGCCAGTACTAGCGGGAGAGGGACAGATACGCAGTATTTT	CASTSGRGTDTQYF
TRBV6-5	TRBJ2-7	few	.	TGTGCCAGCAGTCAGTGGTGGGGAGACGAGCAGTACTTC	CASSQWWGDEQYF
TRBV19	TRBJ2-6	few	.	TGTGCCAGTTTAGTGGCTGGGGCCAACGTCCTGACTTTC	CASLVAGANVLTF
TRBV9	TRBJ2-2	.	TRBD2	TGTGCCAGCAGCGTAGAGGCGGGAGGGCCGTCAAGCGGGGAGCTGTTTTTT	CASSVEAGGPSSGELFF
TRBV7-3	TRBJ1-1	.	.	TGTGCCAGCAGCTTGGGGGGAGGCACTGAAGCTTTCTTT	CASSLGGGTEAFF
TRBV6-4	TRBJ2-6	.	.	TGTGCCAGCAGTGACAACTCTGGGGCCAACGTCCTGACTTTC	CASSDNSGANVLTF
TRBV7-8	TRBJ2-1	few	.	TGTGCCAGCAGCCTATTTCGGGACTCGCTGTTCTTC	CASSLFRDSLFF
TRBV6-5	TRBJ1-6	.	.	TGTGCCAGCAGGGACAGTTATAATTCACCCCTCCACTTT	CASRDSYNSPLHF
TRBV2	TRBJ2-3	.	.	TGTGCCAGCAGCCTCGCGGGGGCAAGCACAGATACGCAGTATTTT	CASSLAGASTDTQYF
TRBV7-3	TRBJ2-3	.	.	TGTGCCAGCAGCTTAAGCAGGGCGAACACAGATACGCAGTATTTT	CASSLSRANTDTQYF
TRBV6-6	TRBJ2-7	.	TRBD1	TGTGCCAGCACCCGGGACAGACCTTACTACGAGCAGTACTTC	CASTRDRPYYEQYF
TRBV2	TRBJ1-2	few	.	TGTGCCAGCAGTGAAGGGGGCAGGGAACGGCATTACACCTTC	CASSEGGRERHYTF
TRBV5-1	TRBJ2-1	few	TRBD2	TGCGCCAGCAGCTTGGCCAGTATGGCTAGCGGGGGGTACAATGAGCAGTTCTTC	CASSLASMASGGYNEQFF
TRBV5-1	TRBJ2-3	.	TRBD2	TGCGCCAGCAGCCGGTCGGGACTAGCGGGAACAAATCGAGGGACAGATACGCAGTATTTT	CASSRSGLAGTNRGTDTQYF
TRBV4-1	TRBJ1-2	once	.	TGCGCCAGCAGCCAAGATCAGGGGACCGGCTATGGCTACACCTTC	CASSQDQGTGYGYTF
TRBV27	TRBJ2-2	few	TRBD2	TGTGCCAGCAGCTTGCGCTGGGAGGGCGGGGAGCTGTTTTTT	CASSLRWEGGELFF
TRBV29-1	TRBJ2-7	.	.	TGCAGCGTCAGTACAGGGCCTGGGGAGCAGTACTTC	CSVSTGPGEQYF
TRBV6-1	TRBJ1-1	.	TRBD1	TGTGCCAGCAGTGAAGGTTGGGGGACAGGGGCGAACACTGAAGCTTTCTTT	CASSEGWGTGANTEAFF
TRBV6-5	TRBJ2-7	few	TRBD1	TGTGCCAGCAGCCGGACAGGGCGGTACTACGAGCAGTACTTC	CASSRTGRYYEQYF
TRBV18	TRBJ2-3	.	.	TGTGCCAGCTCATCGCGTCTAGATACGCAGTATTTT	CASSSRLDTQYF